This T cell receptor (beta chain) was profiled in a study of blood T cell repertoires in COVID-19. Study at large: From the United States, Italy and Spain came samples of acute and convalescent COVID-19. Nucleic acid was either cDNA or gDNA, and it came from T cells, B-cell-depleted T cells, or PBMCs.

Authors' processing steps: For nucleated cells, counts were estimated from reference gene primer amplification. Sequencing was performed with immunoSEQ multiplex PCR; in TCRdb, only in-frame clones are kept and a portion is missing. V and J calls plus clone size are reproduced from that table; the DNA served to infer D and trimming. The repertoire holds about 180,000 clones, with 82% as singletons. The CDR3 sequence is 13 residues long. The germline V gene has CDR1 LNHDA and CDR2 SQIVND (reference sequence). V was trimmed by 3 bases and J by 5 bases, leaving 10 bases between them. The sequence came from a woman aged 70 to 79 with acute or convalescent COVID-19. V usage is TRBV19 and J usage is TRBJ1-2; TRBD1 is a possible D gene (6 bases). Sequencing was carried out using peripheral blood. Here the CDR3 reads CASSIPQGYGYTF. Written as DNA, the CDR3 is TGTGCCAGTAGTATCCCGCAGGGGTATGGCTACACCTTC.